This T cell receptor beta chain is from a study of blood T cell repertoires in COVID-19. Overall study: There were acute and convalescent COVID-19 samples, and they came from the United States, Italy and Spain. The analysed material was cDNA or gDNA that came from T cells, B-cell-depleted T cells, or PBMCs.

In the source study's methods: Reference gene primer amplification in the assay estimated nucleated cell counts. Data came from immunoSEQ multiplex PCR; TCRdb stores just in-frame clones and leaves some out. V and J calls plus clone size are reproduced from that table; the DNA served to infer D and trimming. The profile shows more than 65,000 clones, about four fifths of them singletons. Germline loops: CDR1 SGHAT, CDR2 FQNNGV. Trimming took 5 bases from V and 1 from J; bases not matched to a gene: 6. This CDR3 region has 15 residues. The clonotype was recovered from a human donor in a cohort sampled during active COVID-19. The sequencing input was peripheral blood. The V and J genes are TRBV11-2 and TRBJ2-7; 9 bases are a match to TRBD2. In DNA, the CDR3 is TGTGCCAGCAGCCCTAGACTAGCGGATTCCTACGAGCAGTACTTC. This codes for CASSPRLADSYEQYF.